The 15 T cell receptor beta chains given below trace back to one sample, sequenced in a study of spatial heterogeneity in lung cancer. Study-level results: Tracking of tumor mutation counts was seen in expanded intratumoral alpha and beta TCR counts.

One entry per CDR3 protein, called by TCRdb with MiXCR from the 5' RACE reads. The table has about 3,100 distinct CDR3 sequences, about 12% seen once; the top ten hold around 8.1%. Their target antigens are unknown. The sample's time point: sample taken at primary tumor resection. Sequenced here: lung tumor tissue, sampled at surgery. Receptors originate from a male donor with early-stage non-small cell lung cancer.

This clonotype ranks as large (0.1 to 1%). V and J are TRBV18 and TRBJ2-7; 7 positions agree with TRBD2. Germline V gene lookup returns CDR1 KGHSH and CDR2 LQKENI. This CDR3 region has 12 residues. V lost 6 bases to trimming and J lost 6 bases; unmatched junction nucleotides: 5. The CDR3 spells CASSPGGSEQYF. CDR3 sequence (DNA): TGTGCCAGCTCGCCCGGGGGGAGCGAGCAGTACTTC.

In this sample, this clonotype turned up many times. The rearrangement uses TRBV10-3 and TRBJ2-5; 8 nucleotides match TRBD1. Germline V CDR1 and CDR2: ENHRY, SYGVKD. The CDR3 runs to 15 residues. J gave up 0 bases and V 6 bases, and 6 bases lay outside the gene matches. As DNA, the CDR3 is TGTGCCATCAGGACGGGACAGGATAACCAAGAGACCCAGTACTTC. Encoded protein: CAIRTGQDNQETQYF.

The V call is TRBV11-3, the J call TRBJ2-7; tentatively, D is TRBD1 (6 bases). The V and J ends lost 5 bases and 0 bases respectively, with 11 bases between them. The CDR3 has 14 amino acids. In germline, CDR1 is SGHNT, CDR2 YENEEA. Here the CDR3 reads CASSPRGVSYEQYF. The CDR3 DNA is TGTGCCAGCAGCCCCAGGGGCGTCTCCTACGAGCAGTACTTC.

Relative to its sample, this clonotype is medium-sized. This chain uses TRBV7-9 with TRBJ2-3; 9 positions match TRBD2. This CDR3 comprises 14 residues. From germline, CDR1 is SEHNR and CDR2 FQNEAQ (reference sequence). V trimming: 5 bases; J trimming: 4 bases; junction bases outside the gene matches: 4. CDR3 in DNA: TGTGCCAGCAGCCGGACTAGCGTATCAGATACGCAGTATTTT. Its translation: CASSRTSVSDTQYF.

The sample holds one count of this clonotype. This chain joins TRBV12-3 or TRBV12-4 and TRBJ2-7, with TRBD2 matching 8 bases. The CDR3 spans 15 residues. With 7 bases clipped from V and 7 bases from J, the junction kept 15 bases outside the gene matches. The CDR3, as DNA: TGTGCCAGCACTCTTTCGGGAGGGCCGGGAAAAGAGCAGTACTTC. This gives the protein CASTLSGGPGKEQYF.

By frequency in the sample, this clonotype is medium-sized (0.01 to 0.1%). The chain recombines TRBV7-9 with TRBJ1-2; TRBD1 matches 7 bases. V dropped 3 bases and J dropped 4; count of bases not matched to a gene: 2. From germline, CDR1 is SEHNR and CDR2 FQNEAQ (reference sequence). This CDR3 is built from 13 residues. CDR3 protein: CASSFSGGYGYTF. Written as DNA, the CDR3 is TGTGCCAGCAGCTTTTCAGGGGGCTATGGCTACACCTTC.

By share of the sample, this clonotype is medium-sized. This sequence joins TRBV7-9 and TRBJ1-3; 8 nucleotides line up with TRBD1. The CDR3 has 14 amino acids. The junction had 9 bases not matched to a gene; V was cut back by 7 bases and J by 7 bases. Germline lookup yields CDR1 SEHNR and CDR2 FQNEAQ (reference sequence). The CDR3 loop reads CASTSDRGGNTIYF. The DNA for the CDR3 is TGTGCCAGCACCTCTGACAGGGGAGGGAACACCATATATTTT.

J is TRBJ2-5 and V is TRBV9, with no clear D. Germline CDR1 is SGDLS and CDR2 is YYNGEE. The CDR3 runs to 13 residues. Deletions cut 4 bases from V and 5 bases from J, with 12 bases between. Here the CDR3 DNA reads TGTGCCAGCAGCCCCTCCCTGGAGGAGACCCAGTACTTC. Translated: CASSPSLEETQYF.

This clonotype counts as medium-sized (0.01 to 0.1%). The gene calls are TRBV15 and TRBJ2-5; D unclear. The CDR3 consists of 13 residues. Trimming cost V 1 base and J 5 bases, with 8 bases left between them. In germline, CDR1 is LNHNV, CDR2 YYDKDF (reference sequence). The CDR3 nucleotides are TGTGCCACCAGCAGAGTGGCTCAGGAGACCCAGTACTTC. This encodes CATSRVAQETQYF.

This clonotype has a count of ten or more. The chain links TRBV18 to TRBJ2-1; 9 bases map to TRBD1. This CDR3 has 14 amino acids. J lost 9 bases, V lost 3 bases, and 6 bases had no gene match. Germline CDR1 and CDR2: KGHSH and LQKENI. The CDR3 here is CASSPEQGAGEQFF. CDR3 nucleotide sequence: TGTGCCAGCTCACCTGAACAGGGGGCTGGTGAGCAGTTCTTC.

By sample share, this clonotype is medium-sized (0.01 to 0.1%). The chain links TRBV28 to TRBJ2-7; unclear D gene. Per the germline V gene, CDR1 is MDHEN and CDR2 is SYDVKM. Trimming removed 10 bases from V and 0 bases from J, with 22 bases in between. The CDR3 extends over 16 amino acids. This CDR3 is CATSDPGSNPSYEQYF. In DNA form, the CDR3 reads TGTGCCACCTCAGACCCCGGCAGTAACCCCTCCTACGAGCAGTACTTC.

The V gene is TRBV24-1, the J gene TRBJ2-1; no firm D call. Germline V gene sequence: CDR1 KGHDR, CDR2 SFDVKD. The CDR3 covers 18 residues. Trimming pared 1 base from V and 0 bases from J, leaving 15 bases between. CDR3 amino acids: CATSDFSQSLSSYNEQFF. In nucleotides, the CDR3 is TGTGCCACCAGTGATTTTTCACAGTCGTTAAGCTCCTACAATGAGCAGTTCTTC.

On this clonotype: A much larger clonotype is one base distant, so this may be a read error. The V and J genes are TRBV27 and TRBJ2-3; D not resolved. The germline V and J ends were trimmed by 7 bases and 7 bases, with 15 bases remaining between them. Germline V gene data show CDR1 as MNHEY and CDR2 as SMNVEV (reference sequence). This CDR3 has 13 amino acids. CDR3 residues: CASTRSASNTQYF. The CDR3 DNA reads as TGTGCCAGCACAAGGTCCGCATCAAATACGCAGTATTTT.

This clonotype is medium-sized within its sample. V gene TRBV12-3 or TRBV12-4 combines with J gene TRBJ1-5; D is unresolved. Trimming cost V 3 bases and J 0 bases, with 3 bases left between them. CDR3 length: 13 residues. The CDR3 spells CASSFRSNQPQHF. CDR3 nucleotide sequence: TGTGCCAGCAGTTTTCGTAGCAATCAGCCCCAGCATTTT.

Sample share makes this clonotype medium-sized. V gene TRBV19 combines with J gene TRBJ2-1; tentatively, D is TRBD2 (6 bases). Trimming stripped 6 bases from V and 0 bases from J, with 9 bases between. Looked up from germline, CDR1 is LNHDA and CDR2 is SQIVND (reference sequence). This CDR3 is 14 amino acids long. The CDR3 nucleotides are TGTGCCAGTAGGGGGGGACTCTCCTACAATGAGCAGTTCTTC. Translated, it gives CASRGGLSYNEQFF.